A selection of T cell receptor beta chains follows, all from one sample in a study of CD8 T cells in Susac syndrome. TCRdb re-derived calls from the immunoSEQ multiplex PCR reads in MiXCR, one entry per CDR3 protein. The data hold about 280,000 distinct CDR3 sequences, with about 85% observed a single time. What was sequenced was CD8+ T cells from PBMCs. The receptors derive from a human donor with multiple sclerosis. The CDR3 runs from the conserved cysteine through the conserved F or W. D genes are given only for firm matches. A row's size may be missing; if present it is once, few, many or a size class.

abundance: .
d_gene: .
j_gene: TRBJ2-1
v_gene: TRBV27
CDR3aa: CASSLFWGAGTNEQFF
CDR3nt: TGTGCCAGCAGTTTATTTTGGGGCGCGGGGACGAATGAGCAGTTCTTC

abundance: .
d_gene: .
j_gene: TRBJ1-5
v_gene: TRBV27
CDR3aa: CASSLVPLDQPQHF
CDR3nt: TGTGCCAGCAGTTTAGTCCCCCTGGATCAGCCCCAGCATTTT

abundance: .
d_gene: TRBD1
j_gene: TRBJ1-1
v_gene: TRBV27
CDR3aa: CASKPGQGSEAFF
CDR3nt: TGTGCCAGCAAACCGGGACAGGGTTCTGAAGCTTTCTTT

abundance: .
d_gene: .
j_gene: TRBJ1-1
v_gene: TRBV7-8
CDR3aa: CASSLQSNTEAFF
CDR3nt: TGTGCCAGCAGCTTACAGTCTAACACTGAAGCTTTCTTT

abundance: once
d_gene: TRBD2
j_gene: TRBJ2-7
v_gene: TRBV28
CDR3aa: CASSLGLAGGDEQYF
CDR3nt: TGTGCCAGCAGCTTGGGACTAGCGGGAGGGGACGAGCAGTACTTC

abundance: .
d_gene: TRBD1
j_gene: TRBJ2-7
v_gene: TRBV27
CDR3aa: CASLDRGTNEQYF
CDR3nt: TGTGCCAGCCTCGACAGGGGGACGAACGAGCAGTACTTC

abundance: .
d_gene: TRBD2
j_gene: TRBJ2-7
v_gene: TRBV6-1
CDR3aa: CASSEAGLAYEQYF
CDR3nt: TGTGCCAGCAGTGAAGCGGGACTAGCCTACGAGCAGTACTTC

abundance: once
d_gene: TRBD1
j_gene: TRBJ1-5
v_gene: TRBV27
CDR3aa: CASSQTGYNQPQHF
CDR3nt: TGTGCCAGCAGTCAGACAGGGTACAATCAGCCCCAGCATTTT

abundance: few
d_gene: .
j_gene: TRBJ2-7
v_gene: TRBV7-9
CDR3aa: CASFLIATEQYF
CDR3nt: TGTGCCAGCTTCTTAATTGCGACAGAGCAGTACTTC

abundance: .
d_gene: .
j_gene: TRBJ1-2
v_gene: TRBV13
CDR3aa: CASSPSRAGANYGYTF
CDR3nt: TGTGCCAGCAGCCCCTCCCGAGCAGGGGCTAACTATGGCTACACCTTC

abundance: .
d_gene: TRBD2
j_gene: TRBJ2-1
v_gene: TRBV7-6
CDR3aa: CASSPNSREGSLEQFF
CDR3nt: TGTGCCAGCAGCCCTAATTCTCGGGAGGGCTCTCTGGAGCAGTTCTTC

abundance: once
d_gene: TRBD1
j_gene: TRBJ1-4
v_gene: TRBV2
CDR3aa: CASSDGTGGEKLFF
CDR3nt: TGTGCCAGCAGCGATGGGACAGGTGGTGAAAAACTGTTTTTT

abundance: .
d_gene: .
j_gene: TRBJ1-2
v_gene: TRBV28
CDR3aa: CASSLIREYNYGYTF
CDR3nt: TGTGCCAGCAGTTTAATCAGGGAATATAACTATGGCTACACCTTC

abundance: .
d_gene: TRBD2
j_gene: TRBJ2-1
v_gene: TRBV4-1
CDR3aa: CASSQDAVSGSFNNEQFF
CDR3nt: TGCGCCAGCAGCCAAGACGCCGTGAGCGGGAGTTTCAACAATGAGCAGTTCTTC

abundance: once
d_gene: .
j_gene: TRBJ1-5
v_gene: TRBV9
CDR3aa: CASSVGGNEPQHF
CDR3nt: TGTGCCAGCAGCGTCGGGGGGAATGAACCCCAGCATTTT

abundance: .
d_gene: TRBD2
j_gene: TRBJ2-7
v_gene: TRBV5-1
CDR3aa: CASSLRTSGTGEQYF
CDR3nt: TGCGCCAGCAGCCTACGGACTAGCGGGACGGGCGAGCAGTACTTC

abundance: .
d_gene: TRBD2
j_gene: TRBJ2-1
v_gene: TRBV7-9
CDR3aa: CAISPGLADNEQFF
CDR3nt: TGTGCCATATCACCGGGACTAGCGGACAATGAGCAGTTCTTC

abundance: .
d_gene: .
j_gene: TRBJ2-2
v_gene: TRBV20-1
CDR3aa: CSARRGNTGELFF
CDR3nt: TGCAGTGCTAGGCGGGGGAACACCGGGGAGCTGTTTTTT

abundance: once
d_gene: TRBD2
j_gene: TRBJ2-1
v_gene: TRBV9
CDR3aa: CASSAPSGRANEQFF
CDR3nt: TGTGCCAGCAGCGCCCCTAGCGGGAGGGCGAATGAGCAGTTCTTC

abundance: .
d_gene: TRBD1
j_gene: TRBJ2-7
v_gene: TRBV7-9
CDR3aa: CASSPDRDRVFGSDYEQYF
CDR3nt: TGTGCCAGCAGCCCAGATCGGGACAGGGTTTTTGGTTCTGACTACGAGCAGTACTTC

abundance: once
d_gene: .
j_gene: TRBJ2-7
v_gene: TRBV7-9
CDR3aa: CASSLGWEGVDEQYF
CDR3nt: TGTGCCAGCAGCTTAGGTTGGGAGGGGGTCGACGAGCAGTACTTC

abundance: .
d_gene: .
j_gene: TRBJ1-4
v_gene: TRBV5-1
CDR3aa: CASSLEGGEKLFF
CDR3nt: TGCGCCAGCAGCTTGGAGGGGGGTGAAAAACTGTTTTTT

abundance: .
d_gene: .
j_gene: TRBJ1-1
v_gene: TRBV27
CDR3aa: CASSLSNGDMNTEAFF
CDR3nt: TGTGCCAGCAGTTTATCAAACGGAGACATGAACACTGAAGCTTTCTTT

abundance: .
d_gene: TRBD2
j_gene: TRBJ2-5
v_gene: TRBV28
CDR3aa: CASSLWEREGQETQYF
CDR3nt: TGTGCCAGCAGTTTATGGGAGCGGGAAGGCCAAGAGACCCAGTACTTC

abundance: .
d_gene: .
j_gene: TRBJ1-1
v_gene: TRBV7-9
CDR3aa: CASSPLRTEAFF
CDR3nt: TGTGCCAGCAGCCCATTGCGGACTGAAGCTTTCTTT

abundance: few
d_gene: .
j_gene: TRBJ2-5
v_gene: TRBV6-1
CDR3aa: CASSEILTRVETQYF
CDR3nt: TGTGCCAGCAGTGAAATATTAACTCGGGTAGAGACCCAGTACTTC

abundance: .
d_gene: .
j_gene: TRBJ2-1
v_gene: TRBV29-1
CDR3aa: CSVFRDEQFF
CDR3nt: TGCAGCGTTTTCCGGGATGAGCAGTTCTTC

abundance: .
d_gene: .
j_gene: TRBJ1-4
v_gene: TRBV28
CDR3aa: CASSPYPGATNEKLFF
CDR3nt: TGTGCCAGCAGTCCCTATCCGGGAGCAACTAATGAAAAACTGTTTTTT

abundance: .
d_gene: .
j_gene: TRBJ2-1
v_gene: TRBV15
CDR3aa: CATSRDWRNEQFF
CDR3nt: TGTGCCACCAGCAGAGACTGGAGAAATGAGCAGTTCTTC

abundance: .
d_gene: TRBD1
j_gene: TRBJ1-3
v_gene: TRBV20-1
CDR3aa: CSAKGQGPNTIYF
CDR3nt: TGCAGTGCTAAGGGACAGGGGCCGAACACCATATATTTT

abundance: .
d_gene: .
j_gene: TRBJ2-7
v_gene: TRBV7-9
CDR3aa: CASSLPQTGNYRYEQYF
CDR3nt: TGTGCCAGCAGCTTACCTCAGACAGGCAATTATCGCTACGAGCAGTACTTC

abundance: once
d_gene: .
j_gene: TRBJ1-5
v_gene: TRBV28
CDR3aa: CASSLWVGSNQPQHF
CDR3nt: TGTGCCAGCAGTTTATGGGTGGGAAGCAATCAGCCCCAGCATTTT

abundance: .
d_gene: .
j_gene: TRBJ1-5
v_gene: TRBV12-3/TRBV12-4
CDR3aa: CASSPGWQGSQPQHF
CDR3nt: TGTGCCAGCAGTCCTGGTTGGCAGGGGAGCCAGCCCCAGCATTTT

abundance: once
d_gene: TRBD2
j_gene: TRBJ2-3
v_gene: TRBV28
CDR3aa: CASSLYGRESTDTQYF
CDR3nt: TGTGCCAGCAGTTTATACGGGAGGGAAAGCACAGATACGCAGTATTTT

abundance: once
d_gene: .
j_gene: TRBJ1-2
v_gene: TRBV7-6
CDR3aa: CASSLGETRAISYGYTF
CDR3nt: TGTGCCAGCAGCTTGGGGGAGACCCGGGCCATAAGCTATGGCTACACCTTC

abundance: .
d_gene: .
j_gene: TRBJ2-1
v_gene: TRBV2
CDR3aa: CASQGLHNEQFF
CDR3nt: TGTGCCTCCCAGGGACTCCACAATGAGCAGTTCTTC

abundance: .
d_gene: .
j_gene: TRBJ1-5
v_gene: TRBV6-2/TRBV6-3
CDR3aa: CASSQGIGSNQPQHF
CDR3nt: TGTGCCAGCTCCCAGGGGATTGGTAGCAATCAGCCCCAGCATTTT

abundance: .
d_gene: TRBD2
j_gene: TRBJ2-2
v_gene: TRBV4-1
CDR3aa: CASSRLTSTSLGELFF
CDR3nt: TGCGCCAGCAGCCGTCTGACCTCGACTAGCCTCGGGGAGCTGTTTTTT

abundance: .
d_gene: TRBD1
j_gene: TRBJ2-7
v_gene: TRBV7-9
CDR3aa: CASSSHPGQGANEQYF
CDR3nt: TGTGCCAGCAGCTCCCATCCGGGACAGGGGGCCAACGAGCAGTACTTC

abundance: .
d_gene: TRBD1
j_gene: TRBJ1-5
v_gene: TRBV24-1
CDR3aa: CATSDRGQGANQPQHF
CDR3nt: TGTGCCACCAGTGACCGAGGACAGGGGGCTAATCAGCCCCAGCATTTT

abundance: .
d_gene: .
j_gene: TRBJ1-1
v_gene: TRBV29-1
CDR3aa: CSVRQGRGTEAFF
CDR3nt: TGCAGCGTTAGGCAGGGCCGTGGCACTGAAGCTTTCTTT

abundance: once
d_gene: .
j_gene: TRBJ1-4
v_gene: TRBV27
CDR3aa: CASSSDSLNEKLFF
CDR3nt: TGTGCCAGCAGTTCGGACAGCCTTAATGAAAAACTGTTTTTT

abundance: .
d_gene: TRBD1
j_gene: TRBJ1-1
v_gene: TRBV7-9
CDR3aa: CASSLPRDPGTENTEAFF
CDR3nt: TGTGCCAGCAGCTTACCAAGGGATCCCGGGACAGAGAACACTGAAGCTTTCTTT

abundance: .
d_gene: .
j_gene: TRBJ2-2
v_gene: TRBV7-2
CDR3aa: CASSERGGRAYTGELFF
CDR3nt: TGTGCCAGCAGCGAAAGGGGGGGCAGGGCCTACACCGGGGAGCTGTTTTTT

abundance: .
d_gene: TRBD2
j_gene: TRBJ2-2
v_gene: TRBV7-9
CDR3aa: CANPGLAGDAGELFF
CDR3nt: TGTGCCAACCCGGGACTAGCGGGAGATGCCGGGGAGCTGTTTTTT

abundance: few
d_gene: .
j_gene: TRBJ1-4
v_gene: TRBV5-1
CDR3aa: CASSLDPASNEKLFF
CDR3nt: TGCGCCAGCAGCTTGGATCCAGCCTCTAATGAAAAACTGTTTTTT

abundance: once
d_gene: .
j_gene: TRBJ2-1
v_gene: TRBV29-1
CDR3aa: CSVEFSGEQFF
CDR3nt: TGCAGCGTTGAATTTTCGGGTGAGCAGTTCTTC

abundance: .
d_gene: .
j_gene: TRBJ1-1
v_gene: TRBV20-1
CDR3aa: CSARDPRTVDTEAFF
CDR3nt: TGCAGTGCTAGAGATCCCCGCACGGTAGACACTGAAGCTTTCTTT

abundance: .
d_gene: .
j_gene: TRBJ2-7
v_gene: TRBV7-9
CDR3aa: CASSFRGAGEYEQYF
CDR3nt: TGTGCCAGCAGCTTCAGGGGGGCCGGGGAATACGAGCAGTACTTC

abundance: once
d_gene: TRBD2
j_gene: TRBJ2-1
v_gene: TRBV5-6
CDR3aa: CASSSSSGRSYNEQFF
CDR3nt: TGTGCCAGCAGCTCGTCCAGCGGGAGGAGCTACAATGAGCAGTTCTTC

abundance: .
d_gene: .
j_gene: TRBJ1-2
v_gene: TRBV12-3/TRBV12-4
CDR3aa: CASGLGFSPADYGYTF
CDR3nt: TGTGCCAGCGGTCTCGGTTTTTCACCGGCCGACTATGGCTACACCTTC

abundance: .
d_gene: .
j_gene: TRBJ1-6
v_gene: TRBV2
CDR3aa: CASSDSFSPLHF
CDR3nt: TGTGCCAGCAGTGATAGCTTTTCACCCCTCCACTTT

abundance: .
d_gene: TRBD1
j_gene: TRBJ1-5
v_gene: TRBV15
CDR3aa: CATSRDQGEPWSNQPQHF
CDR3nt: TGTGCCACCAGCAGAGATCAGGGGGAGCCGTGGAGCAATCAGCCCCAGCATTTT